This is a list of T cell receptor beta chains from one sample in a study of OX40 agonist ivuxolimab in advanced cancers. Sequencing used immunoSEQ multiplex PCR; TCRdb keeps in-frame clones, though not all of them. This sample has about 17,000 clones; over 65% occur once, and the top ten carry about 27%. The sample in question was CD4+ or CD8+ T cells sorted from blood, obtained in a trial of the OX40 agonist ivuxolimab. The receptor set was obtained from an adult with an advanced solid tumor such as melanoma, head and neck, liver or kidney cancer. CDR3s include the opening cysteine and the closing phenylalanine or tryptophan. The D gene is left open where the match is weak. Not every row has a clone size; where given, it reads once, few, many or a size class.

cdr3_aa: CASRGGQSTDTQYF; cdr3_nt: TGTGCCAGCAGGGGGGGACAGTCCACAGATACGCAGTATTTT; clone_size: -; j_call: TRBJ2-3; v_call: TRBV6-1; d_call: -
cdr3_aa: CASSTRAGELDTQYF; cdr3_nt: TGTGCCAGTAGTACCCGGGCGGGAGAATTAGATACGCAGTATTTT; clone_size: -; j_call: TRBJ2-3; v_call: TRBV19; d_call: TRBD2
cdr3_aa: CASSQDLTGNYGYTF; cdr3_nt: TGTGCCAGCAGCCAAGATCTTACAGGGAACTATGGCTACACCTTC; clone_size: once; j_call: TRBJ1-2; v_call: TRBV4-2; d_call: -
cdr3_aa: CASSVSGGASLGEQYF; cdr3_nt: TGTGCCAGCAGCGTCAGCGGAGGGGCTTCTCTGGGCGAGCAGTACTTC; clone_size: -; j_call: TRBJ2-7; v_call: TRBV9; d_call: -
cdr3_aa: CASMGQGVNQPQHF; cdr3_nt: TGTGCCAGCATGGGACAGGGGGTCAATCAGCCCCAGCATTTT; clone_size: -; j_call: TRBJ1-5; v_call: TRBV27; d_call: TRBD1
cdr3_aa: CASSLSLINEQFF; cdr3_nt: TGTGCCAGCAGTTTATCCCTTATCAATGAGCAGTTCTTC; clone_size: -; j_call: TRBJ2-1; v_call: TRBV27; d_call: -
cdr3_aa: CASSQDTNSYEQYF; cdr3_nt: TGCGCCAGCAGCCAAGACACTAACTCCTACGAGCAGTACTTC; clone_size: once; j_call: TRBJ2-7; v_call: TRBV4-1; d_call: -
cdr3_aa: CASSLDRLTSYTF; cdr3_nt: TGTGCCAGCAGCCTCGACAGACTTACAAGCTACACCTTC; clone_size: -; j_call: TRBJ1-2; v_call: TRBV7-3; d_call: -
cdr3_aa: CATLLAGSGSEQYF; cdr3_nt: TGTGCTACTCTATTAGCGGGATCGGGTAGCGAGCAGTACTTC; clone_size: -; j_call: TRBJ2-7; v_call: TRBV12-5; d_call: TRBD2
cdr3_aa: CASSDVGGRADTQYF; cdr3_nt: TGTGCCAGCAGTGACGTTGGCGGGAGGGCTGATACGCAGTATTTT; clone_size: few; j_call: TRBJ2-3; v_call: TRBV6-4; d_call: TRBD2
cdr3_aa: CASSYRGAFQETQYF; cdr3_nt: TGTGCCAGCAGCTACCGCGGGGCTTTCCAAGAGACCCAGTACTTC; clone_size: -; j_call: TRBJ2-5; v_call: TRBV7-8; d_call: -
cdr3_aa: CASSPSGYEQFF; cdr3_nt: TGTGCCAGCAGCCCGTCAGGGTATGAGCAGTTCTTC; clone_size: -; j_call: TRBJ2-1; v_call: TRBV4-2; d_call: -
cdr3_aa: CASSYSQGNTEAFF; cdr3_nt: TGTGCCAGCAGTTACTCGCAGGGGAACACTGAAGCTTTCTTT; clone_size: -; j_call: TRBJ1-1; v_call: TRBV6-5; d_call: -
cdr3_aa: CASSPQTGAYNEQFF; cdr3_nt: TGTGCCAGCTCACCACAGACAGGGGCTTACAATGAGCAGTTCTTC; clone_size: few; j_call: TRBJ2-1; v_call: TRBV18; d_call: TRBD1
cdr3_aa: CASSRKSGIGGRAGTGELFF; cdr3_nt: TGTGCCAGCAGTCGAAAATCGGGTATAGGCGGGAGGGCCGGCACCGGGGAGCTGTTTTTT; clone_size: -; j_call: TRBJ2-2; v_call: TRBV27; d_call: TRBD2
cdr3_aa: CASSFGGSFEAFF; cdr3_nt: TGTGCCAGCAGCTTCGGGGGGAGCTTTGAAGCTTTCTTT; clone_size: -; j_call: TRBJ1-1; v_call: TRBV13; d_call: -
cdr3_aa: CASSLAPTIAGSSYNEQFF; cdr3_nt: TGTGCCAGCAGCTTAGCGCCAACGATAGCGGGGAGCTCCTACAATGAGCAGTTCTTC; clone_size: -; j_call: TRBJ2-1; v_call: TRBV7-9; d_call: TRBD2